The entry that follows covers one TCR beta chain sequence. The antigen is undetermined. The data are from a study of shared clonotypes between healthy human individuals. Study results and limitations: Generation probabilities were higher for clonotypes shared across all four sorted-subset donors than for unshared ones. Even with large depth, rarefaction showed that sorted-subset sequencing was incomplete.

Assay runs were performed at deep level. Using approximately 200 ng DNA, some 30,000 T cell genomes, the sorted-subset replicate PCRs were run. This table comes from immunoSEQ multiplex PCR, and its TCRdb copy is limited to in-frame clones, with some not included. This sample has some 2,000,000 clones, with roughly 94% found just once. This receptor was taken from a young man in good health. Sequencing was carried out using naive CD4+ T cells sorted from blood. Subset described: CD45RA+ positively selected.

This chain's CDR3 is CSAQRTSAETQYF. The CDR3 nucleotides read TGCAGCGCCCAACGGACTAGCGCCGAGACCCAGTACTTC. V is TRBV29-1 and J is TRBJ2-5, with 9 positions matching TRBD2. The germline V gene has CDR1 SQVTM and CDR2 ANQGSEA. The CDR3 contains 13 residues. J was trimmed by 5 bases and V by 7 bases; bases with no gene match: 8. Looking up the rest from reference TRBV29-1 and TRBJ2-5 gives the full variable domain: SAVISQKPSRDICQRGTSLTIQCQVDSQVTMMFWYRQQPGQSLTLIATANQGSEATYESGFVIDKFPISRPNLTFSTLTVSNMSPEDSSIYLCSAQRTSAETQYFGPGTRLLVL.